This T cell receptor (beta chain) comes out of a study of blood T cell repertoires in COVID-19. For the study at large: Acute-phase and convalescent COVID-19 samples originated in the United States, Italy and Spain.

Methods used by the authors: It was from reference gene primer amplification that nucleated cell counts were estimated. Here immunoSEQ multiplex PCR was the method, and the copy in TCRdb shows in-frame clones only, minus some. The D gene and trimming were derived from the DNA, and the V and J assignments and clone size from that table. In the table there are 250,000 or so clones, 80% to 90% of which are singletons. The length of the CDR3 is 19 residues. J gave up 0 bases and V 4 bases, and 15 bases lay outside the gene matches. Germline lookup yields CDR1 LGHNA and CDR2 YSLEER. This sequence was found in a man younger than 45 with COVID-19, enrolled during active disease. The sequenced sample was peripheral blood. The chain has TRBV4-3 and TRBJ2-3; 8 bases are shared with TRBD2. As DNA, the CDR3 is TGCGCCAGCAGCCTCCTCGAGGCGGGGGGCTTCTCTAGCACAGATACGCAGTATTTT. Translating it yields CASSLLEAGGFSSTDTQYF.